These T cell receptor beta chains were read from a single sample in a study of blood T cell repertoires in COVID-19. TCRdb's table, derived via immunoSEQ multiplex PCR, lists solely in-frame clones and lacks some. Of fewer than 350,000 clones in the sample, 85% were seen once. The sample consisted of PBMCs or T cells enriched from blood (not recorded which). The receptor source for this set is a woman between 50 and 59 years old who had recovered from COVID-19. The CDR3 runs from the conserved cysteine through the conserved F or W. The D gene is left open where the match is weak. The size field is filled for only some rows; it gives once, few, many or a size class.

. TRBJ2-7 . TRBV29-1 TGCAGCGTTGAACAGTCCTACGAGCAGTACTTC CSVEQSYEQYF
. TRBJ2-1 TRBD1 TRBV3-1/TRBV3-2 TGTGCCAGCAGCCCCGCGGACAGGCGCCGTGGCAATGAGCAGTTCTTC CASSPADRRRGNEQFF
once TRBJ1-2 TRBD1 TRBV19 TGTGCCAGTAGTCCCTCCGGGACAGGGGATATAGGCTACACCTTC CASSPSGTGDIGYTF
. TRBJ2-1 TRBD2 TRBV5-4 TGTGCCAGCAGCTTGGGGTTAGCGGGGGGGGAGGAGCAGTTCTTC CASSLGLAGGEEQFF
. TRBJ1-3 . TRBV5-8 TGTGCCAGCAGCTTGTGGCAGGTTGGAAACACCATATATTTT CASSLWQVGNTIYF
. TRBJ2-3 . TRBV9 TGTGCCAGCAGCCTTTCTAGAGATACGCAGTATTTT CASSLSRDTQYF
. TRBJ1-1 . TRBV19 TGTGCCAGTAGTATAGACCACAGGGCGGTTACCACTGAAGCTTTCTTT CASSIDHRAVTTEAFF
. TRBJ1-1 . TRBV5-1 TGCGCCAGCAGCTTGGTGCCGAGTCTCGGGAACACTGAAGCTTTCTTT CASSLVPSLGNTEAFF
. TRBJ2-7 . TRBV28 TGTGCCAGCAGTGAAACCGGGACACTCTCCTACGAGCAGTACTTC CASSETGTLSYEQYF
. TRBJ1-3 . TRBV28 TGTGCCAGCAGTTTTTCGGGATACTCTGGAAACACCATATATTTT CASSFSGYSGNTIYF
. TRBJ2-1 . TRBV5-4 TGTGCCAGCAGCTTGGACTTAGCGGATACCTACAATGAGCAGTTCTTC CASSLDLADTYNEQFF
. TRBJ2-7 TRBD2 TRBV14 TGTGCCAGCAGCCATCTCCGGCGGGCTAGCGGGGGGGCCTACGAGCAGTACTTC CASSHLRRASGGAYEQYF
. TRBJ2-5 . TRBV11-1 TGTGCCAGCAGCCCGCCCCAGGGGCGGGAGACCCAGTACTTC CASSPPQGRETQYF
. TRBJ1-1 . TRBV21-1 TGTGCCACCGAGAGAGGGCCCCAACAGACTGAAGCTTTCTTT CATERGPQQTEAFF
. TRBJ2-7 . TRBV3-1/TRBV3-2 TGTGCCAGCAGCCAAGGTCGGGTCGAGCAGTACTTC CASSQGRVEQYF
few TRBJ1-6 TRBD1 TRBV2 TGTGCCAGCAACCAGGGGGGTAATTCACCCCTCCACTTT CASNQGGNSPLHF
. TRBJ2-2 TRBD2 TRBV2 TGTGCCAGCAGTCGAGGGACTAGCGAGGACACCGGGGAGCTGTTTTTT CASSRGTSEDTGELFF
. TRBJ1-6 . TRBV5-6 TGTGCCAGCATTTTCGGGGGTAAACATAATTCACCCCTCCACTTT CASIFGGKHNSPLHF
. TRBJ1-1 . TRBV18 TGTGCCAGCTCTGTACAGACGAACACTGAAGCTTTCTTT CASSVQTNTEAFF
. TRBJ1-3 . TRBV10-2 TGCGCCAGCAGTGAGTCAAGACAAAGCTCTGGAAACACCATATATTTT CASSESRQSSGNTIYF
. TRBJ2-3 TRBD2 TRBV5-1 TGCGCCAGCAGCTTGGCTGGCGGGAGGATCGTAGATACGCAGTATTTT CASSLAGGRIVDTQYF
. TRBJ2-3 TRBD2 TRBV6-5 TGTGCCAGCAGTCTAGCGGGGGACACAGATACGCAGTATTTT CASSLAGDTDTQYF
. TRBJ2-7 TRBD1 TRBV27 TGTGCCAGCATAGGGGGCTCTTCCTACGAGCAGTACTTC CASIGGSSYEQYF
. TRBJ2-5 . TRBV11-2 TGTGCCAGCAGCTACTGGGAGACCCAGTACTTC CASSYWETQYF
. TRBJ2-7 . TRBV18 TGTGCCAGCTCACCACCGAGTCAGGTAGAGCAGTACTTC CASSPPSQVEQYF
. TRBJ2-1 . TRBV28 TGTGCCAGCAGTTTATTTCGGGGAAGGGATGAGCAGTTCTTC CASSLFRGRDEQFF
. TRBJ1-2 . TRBV11-2 TGTGCCAGCAGCTTAGGGGCAGGGGCTCACTATGGCTACACCTTC CASSLGAGAHYGYTF
. TRBJ1-4 . TRBV7-2 TGTGCCAGCAGCCTAAACCGGGCGGGCAATGAAAAACTGTTTTTT CASSLNRAGNEKLFF
once TRBJ2-1 . TRBV18 TGTGCCAGCTCACCACCTAGCGGAACTACCTACAATGAGCAGTTCTTC CASSPPSGTTYNEQFF
. TRBJ2-7 TRBD2 TRBV7-8 TGTGCCAGCAGCTTAAGACTAGCCTCCTACGAGCAGTACTTC CASSLRLASYEQYF
. TRBJ2-5 . TRBV18 TGTGCCAGCTCACCACCGGGACACCTGTACCAAGAGACCCAGTACTTC CASSPPGHLYQETQYF
. TRBJ1-1 . TRBV24-1 TGTGCCACCAGTGATTTTGGGTCGCGGCCCCTCAAGGTGAACACTGAAGCTTTCTTT CATSDFGSRPLKVNTEAFF
. TRBJ2-1 TRBD2 TRBV9 TGTGCCAGCAGCGTAGTACCTAGCGGACACAATGAGCAGTTCTTC CASSVVPSGHNEQFF
. TRBJ1-5 . TRBV7-2 TGTGCCAGCAAGATAACTTCGGGGGGGAATCAGCCCCAGCATTTT CASKITSGGNQPQHF
. TRBJ1-5 . TRBV30 TGTGCCTGGGGGCACAGGGCCAATCAGCCCCAGCATTTT CAWGHRANQPQHF
. TRBJ2-7 . TRBV28 TGTGCCAGCGGGGTGACAGGTTCCTACGAGCAGTACTTC CASGVTGSYEQYF
once TRBJ2-7 TRBD2 TRBV4-2 TGTGCCAGCAGCCAAGCACTAGCGGGGGGGGCCGGTTCCTACGAGCAGTACTTC CASSQALAGGAGSYEQYF
. TRBJ1-5 TRBD1 TRBV18 TGTGCCAGCTCACCCGGGACAGGGTATAGCAATCAGCCCCAGCATTTT CASSPGTGYSNQPQHF
. TRBJ1-2 TRBD1 TRBV5-1 TGCGCCAGCAGCCTTACAGGGGTCGACTATGGCTACACCTTC CASSLTGVDYGYTF
. TRBJ1-5 . TRBV7-2 TGTGCCAGCAGCTTGGGGCGCGATCAGCCCCAGCATTTT CASSLGRDQPQHF
once TRBJ2-6 TRBD2 TRBV5-4 TGTGCCAGCAGACCTAGCGGGAGTTCCTCTGGGGCCAACGTCCTGACTTTC CASRPSGSSSGANVLTF
. TRBJ2-7 . TRBV3-1/TRBV3-2 TGTGCCAGCAGCCAAAGCGGGGACAAGCAGTACTTC CASSQSGDKQYF
. TRBJ2-7 TRBD2 TRBV6-5 TGTGCCAGCAGACTAGCGGAGTCCTACGAGCAGTACTTC CASRLAESYEQYF
. TRBJ2-3 TRBD1 TRBV28 TGTGCCAGCAGTGATTCTACAGGGGTGGCAGATACGCAGTATTTT CASSDSTGVADTQYF
. TRBJ1-5 . TRBV3-1/TRBV3-2 TGTGCCAGCAGCCAAGGCCGGGACACCCTGGGATCCCAGCATTTT CASSQGRDTLGSQHF
. TRBJ1-2 TRBD1 TRBV7-2 TGTGCCAGCAGCTTAACTACCGGGACAGGGAAAGGGTTC CASSLTTGTGKGF
. TRBJ1-2 . TRBV6-5 TGTGCCAGCACCATAACAGCACCTAACTATGGCTACACCTTC CASTITAPNYGYTF
. TRBJ1-1 . TRBV5-1 TGCGCCAGCAGGCAAGGACAGCCGAACACTGAAGCTTTCTTT CASRQGQPNTEAFF
. TRBJ2-7 TRBD2 TRBV4-2 TGTGCCAGCAGCCAAGACGGGACTAGCGGGAGCAACGAGCAGTACTTC CASSQDGTSGSNEQYF